This TCR beta chain was sequenced during a study of Graves' ophthalmopathy and Graves' hyperthyroidism. This clonotype was detected once. RNA transcripts provided the template for amplifying TCR beta CDR3 regions. Second-round multiplex PCR followed a first-round RT-PCR using HTBI primers. A single record per CDR3 protein comes from TCRdb applying MiXCR to the multiplex PCR reads. The data show 240,000 or so distinct CDR3 sequences, around 42% seen once. Germline V gene sequence: CDR1 MDHEN, CDR2 SYDVKM. The CDR3 is 12 residues long. V was pared by 6 bases and J by 5 bases, with 11 bases between. The source of this sequence is an adult man with Graves' ophthalmopathy. The rearrangement joins TRBV28 to TRBJ2-7; D might be TRBD2 (6 bases). Sequences were obtained from peripheral blood. The CDR3 spells CASSAGINEQYF. CDR3 in DNA: TGTGCCAGCAGCGCGGGGATCAACGAGCAGTACTTC.